This entry concerns a single T cell receptor beta chain. This receptor's antigen is unknown. Base qualities were left out, and no much larger clone turns up one base away. The record originates from a study of cytomegalovirus exposure and HLA in healthy donors (dated by TCRdb to the late 2010s). Study-wide context: An earlier analysis of some 600 of the donors reported 276 Gb of sequence data and 95 million to 120 million unique TCR beta sequences obtained from roughly 180 million T cells. An early release covering roughly 600 HLA-typed donors comprised 250 to 350 gigabases of sequencing data and approximately 85 million unique TCR sequences. The genetic ancestry cluster associated with self-reported Caucasian donors included roughly 84% of the roughly 400 genotyped donors. The study was designed to test whether signatures of past pathogen exposure could be identified by cataloging public T cell receptors. The study profiled the T cell repertoires of 666 subjects by immunosequencing and related them to cytomegalovirus serostatus. In addition to the first cohort of several hundred subjects, a separate validation cohort of approximately 110 different subjects was used. To predict cytomegalovirus infection status, the study brought together high-throughput TCR immunosequencing, statistical association of individual TCRs with disease status, and machine learning. A later analysis re-examined previously published TCR beta repertoires from roughly 720 donors and added high-resolution HLA genotyping to investigate patterns of TCR occurrence. In the later analysis, no new phenotypic data were used to find candidate immune exposures; instead, reliance was placed on TCR beta sequences and their occurrence across donors. An earlier analysis of around 640 of the donors used high-throughput TCR beta sequencing to judge whether each TCR beta V gene segment behaved as functional or pseudogenic. Donor age, sex, ethnicity and CMV serostatus were compiled together with the repertoire data. In a later genetic analysis, genome-wide SNP genotypes for 398 of the 666 donors were used, and that subset was treated as a discovery cohort. All discovery cohort repertoires had been generated using a single sequencing platform. Both class I and class II loci were covered by HLA typing, at four-digit resolution. The number of donors typed differed by locus, with roughly 620-630 for A, B, C, DRB1 and DQB1, roughly 520 for DQA1, about 610 for DPA1, and under 490 for DPB1. A few DR-DQ haplotypes were handled as single units for association and clustering because linkage in the cohort was strong. Among some 400 genotyped donors of the cohort, an average of roughly 240,000 unique TCR beta nucleotide sequences were sequenced per donor, roughly 18% of them non-productive. On the study overall, not on this receptor specifically: In a later analysis, HLA-associated TCR beta chains showed more clonal expansion and lower generation probabilities than non-associated chains that were equally common. CMV serostatus was the only immune exposure information available for the cohort. A cluster of highly shared sequence variants was judged likely to represent a technical artifact of the sequencing pipeline. In a later analysis, 16,951 TCR beta sequences were associated with specific HLA alleles at a false discovery rate of 0.05. In an earlier analysis of some 500 of the donors, most TCR beta V segments appeared in productive rearrangements about 90% or about 30% of the time, broadly matching IMGT annotations. Because some donors lacked HLA typing at each locus, the association tests relied only on the typed subset. The authors suggested that the approach could potentially be generalized to other disease states and immunological phenotypes. The classifier was reported to diagnose cytomegalovirus status with high specificity and sensitivity in both the original and validation cohorts. Assigning TCR associations to individual alleles was difficult when HLA alleles, especially DR and DQ, strongly co-occurred. The cohort was sequenced for TCR beta chains only, and without alpha or paired-chain data the features that could be detected were limited. A later genetic analysis associated a missense DCLRE1C variant with V-gene and J-gene trimming of TCR beta chains, and an independent cohort replicated the association. Most TCR sequences were seen in very few donors, while some public TCRs were found in many individuals. According to a later analysis, most CMV-associated TCR beta chains appeared to be HLA-restricted, and the HLA associations seemed to be driven largely by CMV exposure. A later analysis found that TCR association rates varied across HLA loci, with DRB1 alleles showing the most associated TCRs and HLA-C alleles the fewest. Sequencing depth was assumed to be roughly uniform across donors in the presence/absence analyses, though that assumption may not hold. In vitro tests confirmed that three of the cytomegalovirus-associated TCR beta chains recognize cytomegalovirus antigens. The study listed 164 TCR beta chains as associated with cytomegalovirus. Because counts were too low, about 15 rarely observed V segments, including chromosome 9 orphons, were left out of the earlier analysis of some 600 of the donors. Several of the top co-occurrence clusters appeared to be linked to parvovirus B19, influenza, CMV and Epstein-Barr virus, according to a later analysis. Correlated functional status among segregating V segments might be attributable to linkage disequilibrium, but an unknown experimental factor could not be ruled out. According to a later genetic analysis, donors in an Asian-associated ancestry cluster had fewer N-insertions in productive TCRs than the approximately 700-donor mean. A further reported finding was that TCR beta sequences accurately predicted the HLA-A and HLA-B alleles for most subjects in the first cohort.

The cohort was made up of hundreds of healthy bone marrow donors. At the time of sampling, every cohort member was nominally healthy, though immune exposures that went unrecorded were likely present. The donor was CMV seronegative and belonged to the group of 352 seronegative cohort members. A peripheral blood sample was collected from each donor, and TCR beta sequencing was performed on peripheral blood mononuclear cells. Genomic DNA was extracted from the blood cell samples with the Qiagen DNeasy Blood Extraction Kit. Library prep was done by the immunoSEQ multiplex PCR assay. A mixture of 60 forward primers for TCR Vbeta segments and 13 reverse primers for TCR Jbeta segments was used in the multiplex PCR. The CDR3 region of rearranged TCR beta genes was amplified from genomic DNA with a multiplex PCR assay. Amplified TCR beta libraries were sequenced as 87-base-pair reads on the Illumina HiSeq System. The study's own analysis went as follows. Across the 670 or so repertoires, a later analysis counted around 80 million unique TCR beta chains, roughly 11 million of which were shared by at least two donors. Raw reads were error-corrected and collapsed into unique sequences with a nearest-neighbor algorithm that merged closely related sequences to remove PCR and sequencing errors. CDR3 sequences were aligned to IMGT reference sequences to assign V, D and J gene segments. For a sequence to be retained, a match of at least six nucleotides was required to both a V gene segment and a J gene segment. Rearrangements were classified as productive when the CDR3 lacked stop codons and remained in frame with V and J, and all other rearrangements were classified as non-productive. CDR3 was defined according to IMGT convention as the region running from the second conserved V-encoded cysteine to the conserved J-encoded phenylalanine. In an earlier analysis of around 570 of the donors, sequences lacking an unambiguous match to a single V gene segment were excluded. In an earlier analysis of a few hundred of the donors, V segments were called functional above 56.7% productive rearrangements and were called segregating when the between-donor standard deviation exceeded 5%. A statistical classification framework was built for diagnosing cytomegalovirus status from the catalog of TCR beta chain sequences. V and J gene assignment, in a later analysis, came from comparing TCR nucleotide sequences with IMGT/GENE-DB human TR gene sequences. A later analysis assigned CDR3 sequences and most-parsimonious VDJ recombination scenarios with the TCRdist pipeline. In a later analysis, every TCR beta chain was defined by the combination of its CDR3 amino acid sequence and its V-gene family, and reads without a unique V-gene family were dropped. In a later analysis, fewer than 600 highly shared, low-generation-probability nucleotide sequences were removed to address suspected cross-contamination and a sequencing artifact. In a later analysis, a clonal expansion index for each public chain was calculated from normalized within-repertoire ranks of inferred template counts. Generation probabilities in a later analysis came from a VDJ recombination model fitted to out-of-frame rearrangements, and those results were checked against IGoR. In a later analysis, TCR-TCR, TCR-HLA and TCR-CMV co-occurrence was scored with hypergeometric tests, and a repertoire-size bias correction was applied to TCR pairs. To estimate false discovery rates, a later analysis permuted the HLA or CMV assignments 20 times. In a later analysis, co-occurring TCRs were grouped using DBSCAN, with TCRdist sequence similarity added in when clustering inside HLA-allele-positive subsets. Repertoires with fewer than 30,000 or more than 120,000 public chains were left out of co-occurrence clustering, as were a handful of repertoires with anomalous nucleotide sharing. TCRdb obtained this table from immuneACCESS and retained in-frame rearrangements with V and J assigned. These tables miss some clones; where compared with another copy, unresolved V genes account for less than half of the shortfall, and the remainder is unexplained. The D gene and trimming were derived from the DNA, and the V and J assignments and clone size from that table. Counted in this sample were some 150,000 clones; around three quarters of them appeared once. The ten top clones hold roughly 1.9% of the sample.

This clonotype originated in a middle-aged man in good health and CMV-seronegative. Sequencing used PBMCs.

Read as DNA, the sequence is TGTGCCAGCAGCGTAGGAGCTAGCGGTTACAATGAGCAGTTCTTC. It translates as CASSVGASGYNEQFF. The chain employs TRBV9 and TRBJ2-1, with 7 junctional bases fitting TRBD2. Unmatched junction bases come to 4, with V trimmed by 0 bases and J by 4 bases. The germline V gene gives CDR1 as SGDLS and CDR2 as YYNGEE. Counted from cysteine to phenylalanine, this CDR3 has 15 amino acids. Just the 45-base CDR3 DNA is kept, in frame starting at base 1.